This TCR beta chain came from a study of OX40 agonist ivuxolimab in advanced cancers. Background on the study: Males comprised around four fifths of the group, whose mean age was about 61 years (range about 23 to 80). Study outcomes and limitations: Expanded peripheral T-cell antigen specificity went undetermined. At doses 0.1 to 3.0 mg/kg, CD4+ and CD8+ clones expanded. In general, CD8+ T cells held more expanded clones than CD4+ did, on average.

The V segment lost 4 bases and the J segment 4 bases; nucleotides outside the gene matches: 9. CDR1 is SGHRS and CDR2 is YFSETQ in the germline V gene. This CDR3 is 18 amino acids long. TCRdb's copy holds only in-frame clones and misses some; the assay was immunoSEQ multiplex PCR. The top ten hold around 15% of the sample, which has 20,000 to 25,000 clones, roughly four fifths seen once. Remarks on this clone: The antigen is unknown.

The rearrangement joins TRBV5-1 to TRBJ2-2; 14 positions match TRBD2. The receptor was isolated from an adult with an advanced solid tumor such as melanoma, head and neck, liver or kidney cancer. The sample was CD4+ or CD8+ T cells sorted from blood, taken in a trial of the OX40 agonist ivuxolimab. The CDR3 here is CASSGRTSGGRITGELFF. CDR3 in DNA: TGCGCCAGCAGCGGCAGGACTAGCGGGGGGCGTATCACCGGGGAGCTGTTTTTT.